The 30 T cell receptor beta chains given below trace back to one sample, sequenced in a study of cytomegalovirus exposure and HLA in healthy donors. PCR primers comprised 60 Vbeta and 13 Jbeta primers. Libraries were prepared by immunoSEQ multiplex PCR; TCRdb keeps only in-frame clonotypes and omits some of them. The table has under 200,000 clones, around 80% seen once. Material for sequencing was PBMCs. The origin of the receptors is a woman in her thirties or forties in good health and CMV-seropositive.

The chain links TRBV5-1 to TRBJ2-2; 9 positions match TRBD1. V lost 5 bases to trimming and J lost 4 bases; unmatched junction nucleotides: 6. CDR3 length: 15 amino acids. Germline CDR1 is SGHRS and CDR2 is YFSETQ. The CDR3 sequence: CASRTSGQGTGELFF. For the CDR3, the DNA is TGCGCCAGCAGAACCTCGGGACAGGGCACCGGGGAGCTGTTTTTT.

This chain joins TRBV5-1 and TRBJ2-2; D remains ambiguous. Germline CDR1 reads SGHRS; CDR2 reads YFSETQ. V dropped 6 bases and J dropped 8 bases, with 8 bases sitting between them. The CDR3 runs to 11 residues. CDR3: CASTLGGELFF. For the CDR3, the DNA is TGCGCCAGCACCCTCGGGGGGGAGCTGTTTTTT.

This chain connects TRBV7-9 to TRBJ2-6, with D possibly TRBD1 on 5 matching bases. Germline V gene data show CDR1 as SEHNR and CDR2 as FQNEAQ (reference sequence). The germline V and J ends were trimmed by 5 bases and 0 bases, with 14 bases remaining between them. This CDR3 has 17 amino acids. The DNA for the CDR3 is TGTGCCAGCAGCCTATGGACAAGCCGCTCTGGGGCCAACGTCCTGACTTTC. It codes for CASSLWTSRSGANVLTF.

This CDR3 is CASRIQNTEAFF. Here the CDR3 DNA reads TGTGCCAGCAGAATTCAGAACACTGAAGCTTTCTTT. The chain joins TRBV28 to TRBJ1-1; D unclear. The V and J ends lost 6 bases and 1 base respectively, with 6 bases between them. Germline V CDR1 and CDR2: MDHEN, SYDVKM. The CDR3 runs 12 residues.

The chain links TRBV15 to TRBJ2-7; 7 bases map to TRBD2. The CDR3 runs to 14 residues. Per germline, CDR1 LNHNV and CDR2 YYDKDF (reference sequence). With 3 bases clipped from V and 1 base from J, the junction kept 3 bases outside the gene matches. As DNA, the CDR3 is TGTGCCACCAGCAGGGGGCGGGGGTCCTACGAGCAGTACTTC. This translates into CATSRGRGSYEQYF.

The chain joins TRBV28 to TRBJ2-7; 7 bases fit TRBD1. The V and J ends lost 10 bases and 1 base, in that order; junction bases with no gene match: 7. The CDR3 has 13 residues. Germline assignment: CDR1 MDHEN and CDR2 SYDVKM. The CDR3 spells CAIEPTGSYEQYF. The CDR3 nucleotides read TGTGCCATTGAGCCGACAGGGTCCTACGAGCAGTACTTC.

The CDR3 DNA is TGTGCCTGGAATGCGGGTCTCACAGGGTCCTACGAGCAGTACTTC. Protein product: CAWNAGLTGSYEQYF. The chain joins TRBV30 to TRBJ2-7, with D possibly TRBD1 on 6 matching bases. Germline V gives CDR1 GTSNPN, CDR2 SVGIG (reference sequence). V shed 4 bases and J shed 1 base, with 17 bases lying between them. The length of the CDR3 is 15 residues.

This rearrangement joins TRBV28 to TRBJ2-3; a weak D match, TRBD1 (6 bases). The length of the CDR3 is 16 residues. V was trimmed by 3 bases and J by 3 bases, leaving 16 bases between them. Germline assignment: CDR1 MDHEN and CDR2 SYDVKM. Here the CDR3 reads CASSLYRVSGTDTQYF. The CDR3 DNA is TGTGCCAGCAGTTTGTACAGGGTCTCTGGAACAGATACGCAGTATTTT.

The chain employs TRBV10-3 and TRBJ2-7, with 7 bases identical to TRBD1. The CDR3 consists of 14 residues. Per the germline V gene, CDR1 is ENHRY and CDR2 is SYGVKD. Trimming removed 8 bases from V and 0 bases from J; junction bases left unmatched: 7. The CDR3 coding sequence is TGTGCCATCGGGTTCAGACAGGGCTCCTACGAGCAGTACTTC. Translation: CAIGFRQGSYEQYF.

This chain uses TRBV29-1 with TRBJ1-1, with D possibly TRBD1 on 6 matching bases. This CDR3 has 13 residues. Trimming took off 6 bases at V and 2 bases at J, with 13 bases between the two ends. The germline V gene encodes CDR1 SQVTM and CDR2 ANQGSEA. CDR3 bases: TGCAGCGTGTCTCCAGGGGCTAACACTGAAGCTTTCTTT. Its translation: CSVSPGANTEAFF.

This chain connects TRBV7-3 to TRBJ2-1; 7 bases line up with TRBD1. The CDR3 extends over 12 amino acids. The trim removed 5 bases at V and 10 bases at J, leaving 5 bases unmatched. Germline V gene sequence: CDR1 SGHTA, CDR2 FQGTGA. The CDR3: CASSPQQGEQFF. CDR3 sequence (DNA): TGTGCCAGCAGCCCACAACAGGGGGAGCAGTTCTTC.

This clone was seen a single time. The gene calls are TRBV2 and TRBJ2-1; a possible D gene is TRBD2 (6 bases). Germline CDR1 is SNHLY and CDR2 is FYNNEI. With 10 bases removed from V and 4 bases from J, the gap between germline ends came to 17 bases. The CDR3 runs to 14 residues. The CDR3 protein is CATLPVAGYNEQFF. The CDR3 coding sequence is TGTGCCACCCTTCCGGTGGCGGGGTACAATGAGCAGTTCTTC.

This chain links TRBV27 with TRBJ2-1, with TRBD2 matching over 15 bases. With 8 bases clipped from V and 9 bases from J, the junction kept 5 bases outside the gene matches. Per germline, CDR1 MNHEY and CDR2 SMNVEV (reference sequence). The CDR3 sequence is 14 residues long. The CDR3 sequence: CASGLAGGPGEQFF. The CDR3 DNA reads TGTGCCAGCGGACTAGCGGGAGGGCCAGGTGAGCAGTTCTTC.

The J gene is TRBJ2-1, the V gene TRBV28; 9 bases map to TRBD2. Per the germline V gene, CDR1 is MDHEN and CDR2 is SYDVKM. The CDR3 has 15 amino acids. The V segment lost 3 bases and the J segment 7 bases; nucleotides outside the gene matches: 7. CDR3 DNA sequence: TGTGCCAGCAGTTTTTCGGCGGGAGGGCTTAATGAGCAGTTCTTC. Protein sequence: CASSFSAGGLNEQFF. The variable domain in full, with the rest retrieved from reference TRBV28 and TRBJ2-1, is DVKVTQSSRYLVKRTGEKVFLECVQDMDHENMFWYRQDPGLGLRLIYFSYDVKMKEKGDIPEGYSVSREKKERFSLILESASTNQTSMYLCASSFSAGGLNEQFFGPGTRLTVL.

The V and J genes are TRBV11-2 and TRBJ2-1, with TRBD2 identical over 14 bases. CDR3 length: 15 residues. Trimming removed 5 bases from V and 6 bases from J; junction bases left unmatched: 3. CDR1 is SGHAT and CDR2 is FQNNGV in the germline V gene. CDR3 in DNA: TGTGCCAGCAGCCCGGGACTAGCGGGAGTCAATGAGCAGTTCTTC. Its protein is CASSPGLAGVNEQFF.

This chain joins TRBV28 and TRBJ2-1; perhaps TRBD1 as D (5 bases). Germline V CDR1 and CDR2: MDHEN, SYDVKM. Trimming stripped 4 bases from V and 0 bases from J, with 7 bases between. CDR3 length: 14 residues. CDR3 sequence: CASSYRTSYNEQFF. DNA for the CDR3: TGTGCCAGCAGTTACAGGACCTCCTACAATGAGCAGTTCTTC.

V is TRBV19 and J is TRBJ2-2; 7 bases map to TRBD1. V gave up 4 bases and J gave up 5 bases; unmatched junction bases: 7. From germline, CDR1 is LNHDA and CDR2 SQIVND (reference sequence). The CDR3 is 15 amino acids. CDR3 sequence: CASSTLQGWTGELFF. The CDR3 DNA follows: TGTGCCAGTAGTACGCTACAGGGGTGGACCGGGGAGCTGTTTTTT.

The rearrangement links TRBV7-9 to TRBJ2-7; D may be TRBD1 (5 bases). The CDR3 is 13 residues long. V lost 6 bases and J lost 0, with 9 bases in between. CDR1 and CDR2 from the germline V gene are SEHNR and FQNEAQ (reference sequence). The CDR3: CASRVDSSYEQYF. The CDR3 nucleotides are TGTGCCAGCAGAGTAGACAGCTCCTACGAGCAGTACTTC.

V and J are TRBV5-8 and TRBJ2-3; tentatively, D is TRBD1 (6 bases). This CDR3 has 14 residues. V was shortened by 7 bases and J by 4 bases, with 16 bases between the two germline ends. The germline CDR1 and CDR2 sequences are SGHTS and YDEGEE. The CDR3 loop is CASGGRPSADTQYF. CDR3 DNA: TGTGCCAGCGGGGGCAGACCCTCGGCAGATACGCAGTATTTT. Full variable domain (remainder filled in from reference TRBV5-8 and TRBJ2-3): EAGVTQSPTHLIKTRGQQATLRCSPISGHTSVYWYQQALGLGLQFLLWYDEGEERNRGNFPPRFSGRQFPNYSSELNVNALELEDSALYLCASGGRPSADTQYFGPGTRLTVL.

This clone came up a few times. This chain joins TRBV11-3 and TRBJ2-1; 9 bases match TRBD1. Germline values: CDR1 SGHNT, CDR2 YENEEA. The CDR3 is 15 residues long. Trimming removed 3 bases from V and 5 bases from J; junction bases left unmatched: 5. CDR3 sequence (DNA): TGTGCCAGCAGCTTGGTGGGGACAGGGAACAATGAGCAGTTCTTC. Translation gives CASSLVGTGNNEQFF.

This chain joins TRBV28 and TRBJ2-5; TRBD2 matches at 12 bases. With V trimmed by 2 bases and J by 5 bases, 9 bases remained unmatched. Germline-derived CDR1 and CDR2 are MDHEN and SYDVKM. The CDR3 length is 17 residues. This chain's CDR3 is CASSLMTSGRVGETQYF. In nucleotides, the CDR3 is TGTGCCAGCAGTTTAATGACTAGCGGGAGAGTCGGTGAGACCCAGTACTTC.

The rearrangement joins TRBV6-5 to TRBJ2-5, with 7 bases aligning to TRBD1. Per the germline V gene, CDR1 is MNHEY and CDR2 is SVGAGI. The CDR3 covers 14 residues. Trimming cost V 4 bases and J 4 bases; bases outside gene matches: 6. The CDR3 protein is CASSSEGGRETQYF. The CDR3 nucleotides are TGTGCCAGCAGTTCCGAAGGGGGCCGAGAGACCCAGTACTTC.

The chain combines TRBV28 with TRBJ2-6; TRBD1 agrees at 8 bases. V trimming: 2 bases; J trimming: 0 bases; junction bases outside the gene matches: 6. Germline lookup yields CDR1 MDHEN and CDR2 SYDVKM. There are 18 residues in the CDR3. The CDR3 region has the DNA TGTGCCAGCAGTTTAGCGGGACAGGCGATCTCTGGGGCCAACGTCCTGACTTTC. Amino acid sequence: CASSLAGQAISGANVLTF. The variable domain in full, completed from reference TRBV28 and TRBJ2-6, reads DVKVTQSSRYLVKRTGEKVFLECVQDMDHENMFWYRQDPGLGLRLIYFSYDVKMKEKGDIPEGYSVSREKKERFSLILESASTNQTSMYLCASSLAGQAISGANVLTFGAGSRLTVL.

The CDR3 sequence: CASSPTTGDGDGYTF. As DNA, the CDR3 is TGTGCCAGCAGCCCAACCACAGGGGACGGGGATGGCTACACCTTC. J is TRBJ1-2 and V is TRBV28; 7 positions agree with TRBD1. The CDR3 is made up of 15 amino acids. Germline V gene data show CDR1 as MDHEN and CDR2 as SYDVKM. Losses at the gene ends were 6 bases for V and 6 bases for J; bases not matched to a gene: 13.

This clone is a singleton in its sample. This chain uses TRBV27 with TRBJ2-7; maybe TRBD1 (7 bases). Trimming cost V 3 bases and J 2 bases, with 11 bases left between them. The V gene's germline CDR1 is MNHEY and CDR2 SMNVEV (reference sequence). The CDR3 is 14 residues long. CDR3 bases: TGTGCCAGCAGTTTCGGGGGACAGACCTACGAGCAGTACTTC. It encodes CASSFGGQTYEQYF.

This chain uses TRBV7-3 with TRBJ2-7, with 7 bases fitting TRBD2. CDR3 length equals 14 residues. Germline CDR1 reads SGHTA; CDR2 reads FQGTGA. The junction had 6 bases not matched to a gene; V was cut back by 3 bases and J by 4 bases. Here the CDR3 reads CASSFERGPYEQYF. In nucleotides, the CDR3 is TGTGCCAGCAGCTTCGAGCGGGGCCCGTACGAGCAGTACTTC.

The chain uses TRBV28 and TRBJ2-5, with TRBD2 identical over 8 bases. The J call could be wrong; TRBJ2-7 is a better fit for the DNA end. CDR1 and CDR2 from the germline V gene are MDHEN and SYDVKM. The CDR3 is made up of 15 amino acids. The CDR3 DNA reads as TGTGCCAGCAGTTCTACGACTAGCGCCTCCTACGAGCAGTACTTC. This translates into CASSSTTSASYEQYF.

There are a few counts of this clone. The chain combines TRBV19 with TRBJ2-1; D perhaps matches TRBD2 (6 bases). Germline CDR1 reads LNHDA; CDR2 reads SQIVND (reference sequence). This CDR3 is built from 15 residues. The germline V and J ends were trimmed by 7 bases and 1 base, with 14 bases remaining between them. CDR3 sequence (DNA): TGTGCCAGTAAGGGACTCCCGAGTTCCTACAATGAGCAGTTCTTC. Protein: CASKGLPSSYNEQFF.

The V and J genes are TRBV4-3 and TRBJ1-2; 9 bases are shared with TRBD1. J gave up 8 bases and V 2 bases, and 3 bases lay outside the gene matches. The CDR3 is made up of 13 amino acids. Germline CDR1 and CDR2: LGHNA and YSLEER. CDR3: CASSQTGGKGYTF. CDR3 nucleotide sequence: TGCGCCAGCAGCCAAACAGGGGGCAAGGGCTACACCTTC.

The J gene is TRBJ2-4, the V gene TRBV5-1; 9 bases fit TRBD2. J lost 8 bases, V lost 0 bases, and 9 bases had no gene match. This CDR3 contains 16 residues. Looked up from germline, CDR1 is SGHRS and CDR2 is YFSETQ. The CDR3 nucleotides are TGCGCCAGCAGCTTGGAGATGCGGGAGGGGGTGGACATTCAGTACTTC. It translates to CASSLEMREGVDIQYF. Filled out from reference TRBV5-1 and TRBJ2-4, the complete variable domain reads KAGVTQTPRYLIKTRGQQVTLSCSPISGHRSVSWYQQTPGQGLQFLFEYFSETQRNKGNFPGRFSGRQFSNSRSEMNVSTLELGDSALYLCASSLEMREGVDIQYFGAGTRLSVL.